A single sample gave rise to the 27 T cell receptor beta chains below, sequenced in a study of Graves' ophthalmopathy and Graves' hyperthyroidism. As the template, RNA transcripts were used to amplify TCR beta CDR3 regions. First-round RT-PCR with HTBI primers preceded a second-round multiplex PCR. TCRdb re-analysed the multiplex PCR reads in MiXCR, keeping a single row per CDR3 protein. The table lists approximately 540,000 distinct CDR3 sequences, just under 40% of them singletons. Sequencing used peripheral blood or thyroid tissue (not recorded which). Receptors were obtained from an adult man with Graves' hyperthyroidism.

For this clonotype: The conserved closing phenylalanine or tryptophan is absent in this CDR3, likely reflecting a read error. The DNA is left out, because the CDR3 cannot be placed on it with certainty; the CDR3 is given as TCRdb lists it. V and J are TRBV11-2 and TRBJ2-6. CDR1 and CDR2 (germline): SGHAT, FQNNGV. The CDR3 spans 10 amino acids, including both terminal residues. The CDR3 is CASSRGVLST.

This clonotype was seen a handful of times. The genes are TRBV28 and TRBJ2-7; 8 bases agree with TRBD1. Trimming cost V 9 bases and J 2 bases; bases outside gene matches: 15. CDR3 length equals 16 residues. Germline CDR1 and CDR2: MDHEN and SYDVKM. Written as DNA, the CDR3 is TGTGCCAGTCGGAATTGGGAAGGACAGGGACCCTACGAGCAGTACTTC. Translation: CASRNWEGQGPYEQYF.

This chain uses TRBV25-1 with TRBJ1-2; D remains unclear. The CDR3 loop spans 16 amino acids. V was trimmed by 6 bases and J by 4 bases, leaving 21 bases between them. Germline CDR1 and CDR2: MGHDK and SYGVNS. CDR3 DNA: TGTGCCAGCAGCCAAGAAGGCGGTTATCTCGCCTATGGCTACACCTTC. It codes for CASSQEGGYLAYGYTF.

This chain connects TRBV20-1 to TRBJ1-3, with no clear D. Germline CDR1 is DFQATT and CDR2 is SNEGSKA (reference sequence). Trimming cost V 2 bases and J 7 bases, with 12 bases left between them. The CDR3 consists of 13 residues. CDR3 DNA sequence: TGCAGTGCTAGAAGTGGTGGCGGCAACACCATATATTTT. This codes for CSARSGGGNTIYF.

This clonotype was counted at least ten times. This chain uses TRBV12-3 or TRBV12-4 with TRBJ1-2; 7 nucleotides line up with TRBD1. The CDR3 sequence is 14 residues long. V lost 4 bases, J lost 6 bases, and 8 bases stayed unmatched. The CDR3 region has the DNA TGTGCCAGCAGTTCGCCGGGACAGACAAATGGCTACACCTTC. It codes for CASSSPGQTNGYTF.

This chain joins TRBV10-3 and TRBJ2-5, with 7 positions matching TRBD1. Trimming at V came to 10 bases and at J to 5 bases, leaving 19 bases not matched to a gene. There are 16 residues in the CDR3. Germline V gene sequence: CDR1 ENHRY, CDR2 SYGVKD. The CDR3 loop is CASGLYQGVFQETQYF. The CDR3 DNA reads as TGTGCCAGCGGGCTTTACCAGGGGGTATTTCAGGAGACCCAGTACTTC.

This clonotype was seen ten or more times. V gene TRBV4-2 combines with J gene TRBJ1-2, with 10 bases fitting TRBD1. Germline V lookup: CDR1 LGHNA, CDR2 YNFKEQ. V lost 1 base, J lost 3 bases, and 2 bases stayed unmatched. The CDR3 is made up of 15 amino acids. For the CDR3, the DNA is TGTGCCAGCAGCCAAGGACAGGGGGCTTACTATGGCTACACCTTC. This translates into CASSQGQGAYYGYTF.

This clonotype was seen ten or more times. This chain uses TRBV5-6 with TRBJ2-2; 10 bases fit TRBD2. CDR3 size: 15 residues. Germline lookup yields CDR1 SGHDT and CDR2 YYEEEE. V lost 3 bases and J lost 3; bases outside the gene matches: 2. As DNA, the CDR3 is TGTGCCAGCAGCTGGACTAGCGGATACACCGGGGAGCTGTTTTTT. Amino acid sequence: CASSWTSGYTGELFF.

This clonotype appeared many times. V usage is TRBV7-6 and J usage is TRBJ1-1; D is perhaps TRBD1 (5 bases). Trimming took off 0 bases at V and 2 bases at J, with 10 bases between the two ends. Germline V gives CDR1 SGHVS, CDR2 FNYEAQ. CDR3 length: 15 residues. CDR3 in amino acids: CASSLARDGNTEAFF. The CDR3 region has the DNA TGTGCCAGCAGCTTAGCACGGGACGGCAACACTGAAGCTTTCTTT.

This clonotype was counted many times. Sequence at one end of the junction differs from germline and may be a read error. DNA of the CDR3: TGTGCCAGCAGCCCCCGACTAGGAGAGACCCAGTACTTC. Residues: CASSPRLGETQYF. The chain combines TRBV5-1 with TRBJ2-5; TRBD2 is a possible D gene (6 bases). The CDR3 totals 13 residues. CDR1 and CDR2 (germline): SGHRS, YFSETQ. Full variable domain (outside the CDR3, taken from reference TRBV5-1 and TRBJ2-5): KAGVTQTPRYLIKTRGQQVTLSCSPISGHRSVSWYQQTPGQGLQFLFEYFSETQRNKGNFPGRFSGRQFSNSRSEMNVSTLELGDSALYLCASSPRLGETQYFGPGTRLLVL.

This clonotype was counted many times. The rearrangement uses TRBV29-1 and TRBJ1-1; 7 nucleotides line up with TRBD1. Germline V lookup: CDR1 SQVTM, CDR2 ANQGSEA. CDR3 length equals 14 residues. V lost 5 bases and J lost 1; bases outside the gene matches: 7. The CDR3, as DNA: TGCAGCGTTCTTCAGGGGGTGAGGAACACTGAAGCTTTCTTT. Protein: CSVLQGVRNTEAFF.

This clonotype appeared many times. The chain joins TRBV2 to TRBJ1-4; D is unclear. V was shortened by 10 bases and J by 3 bases, with 15 bases between the two germline ends. CDR3 length: 14 residues. Looked up from germline, CDR1 is SNHLY and CDR2 is FYNNEI. As DNA, the CDR3 is TGTGCCACATGGCGAGCAGCGTCTAATGAAAAACTGTTTTTT. It is translated as CATWRAASNEKLFF.

Comments on this clonotype: This sequence may be a read error, since a much larger clone differs from it by one base. This sequence joins TRBV5-1 and TRBJ1-1; a possible D gene is TRBD1 (6 bases). CDR1 SGHRS and CDR2 YFSETQ come from the germline V gene. The CDR3 is 13 residues long. CDR3 nucleotide sequence: TGCGCCAGCAGCTGGCTGGGACACACTGAAGCTCTCTTT. This gives the protein CASSWLGHTEALF.

This clonotype was counted at least ten times. The chain combines TRBV12-3 or TRBV12-4 with TRBJ2-2; the D gene is possibly TRBD1 (6 bases). Trimming left V 4 bases short and J 0 bases short, with 12 bases between. The CDR3 sequence is 16 residues long. The CDR3 sequence: CASSWGPGTNTGELFF. In nucleotides, the CDR3 is TGTGCCAGCAGTTGGGGGCCCGGGACGAACACCGGGGAGCTGTTTTTT.

The J gene is TRBJ2-7, the V gene TRBV6-4; D possibly corresponds to TRBD2 (6 bases). Germline CDR1 reads MRHNA; CDR2 reads SNTAGT. The CDR3 runs to 13 residues. V lost 11 bases, J lost 3 bases, and 17 bases lay in between. The CDR3, as DNA: TGTGCCGTCAGCAAGGGAGGAGGCTACGAGCAGTACTTC. Translated, it gives CAVSKGGGYEQYF.

J is TRBJ2-3 and V is TRBV29-1; 7 bases are a match to TRBD1. This CDR3 has 15 amino acids. Germline V gene lookup returns CDR1 SQVTM and CDR2 ANQGSEA. Trimming cost V 8 bases and J 2 bases; bases outside gene matches: 13. CDR3 nucleotides: TGCAGCAGTAAAAGGGGACAGTTTTACACAGATACGCAGTATTTT. It encodes CSSKRGQFYTDTQYF.

The chain uses TRBV24-1 and TRBJ2-7; 7 bases are shared with TRBD1. With the DNA end fitting TRBJ2-1 better, the J assignment may be wrong. The length of the CDR3 is 14 residues. The germline gives CDR1 KGHDR, CDR2 SFDVKD. CDR3: CATSDFQGDNEQFF. The CDR3 bases are TGTGCCACCAGTGATTTTCAGGGGGACAATGAGCAGTTCTTC.

This clonotype came up many times. The J gene is TRBJ2-7, the V gene TRBV6-5; D uncertain. Germline V gives CDR1 MNHEY, CDR2 SVGAGI. CDR3 length: 14 residues. Between the trimmed V and J ends, which lost 0 bases and 1 base, there was a span of 7 bases. CDR3 nucleotides: TGTGCCAGCAGTTACTCTGGCAATTCCTACGAGCAGTACTTC. Translated: CASSYSGNSYEQYF.

The table lists this clonotype with a few counts. The CDR3 DNA reads TGTGCCAGCAGGGGGGGGGACAGAGTCTCTTATGGCTACACCTTC. Translating gives CASRGGDRVSYGYTF. The V and J genes are TRBV7-8 and TRBJ1-2, with 7 bases identical to TRBD1. Germline loops: CDR1 SGHVS, CDR2 FQNEAQ. The CDR3 sequence is 15 residues long. The trim removed 6 bases at V and 5 bases at J, leaving 12 bases unmatched.

This chain joins TRBV2 and TRBJ2-5, with 9 nucleotides matching TRBD2. Germline V gives CDR1 SNHLY, CDR2 FYNNEI. The CDR3 contains 14 residues. CDR3 DNA: TGTGCTAGAGGTGGCGGGAGGGCTCAAGAGACCCAGTACTTC. Protein product: CARGGGRAQETQYF.

The rearrangement joins TRBV7-9 to TRBJ2-7; 8 bases fit TRBD1. V was clipped by 5 bases and J by 7 bases; unmatched bases: 13. Germline CDR1 and CDR2: SEHNR and FQNEAQ (reference sequence). This CDR3 has 15 residues. CDR3 sequence (DNA): TGTGCCAGCAGCGACTACAGGGGGTCCTACAATGAGCAGTACTTC. It encodes CASSDYRGSYNEQYF. Filled out from reference TRBV7-9 and TRBJ2-7, the complete variable domain reads DTGVSQNPRHKITKRGQNVTFRCDPISEHNRLYWYRQTLGQGPEFLTYFQNEAQLEKSRLLSDRFSAERPKGSFSTLEIQRTEQGDSAMYLCASSDYRGSYNEQYFGPGTRLTVT.

The V gene is TRBV7-2, the J gene TRBJ2-3; possibly TRBD2 for D (5 bases). Germline values: CDR1 SGHTA, CDR2 FQGNSA. Trimming left V 4 bases short and J 1 base short, with 9 bases between. This CDR3 spans 14 amino acids. CDR3 amino acids: CASSSGIRTDTQYF. Written as DNA, the CDR3 is TGTGCCAGCAGCTCGGGGATTCGCACAGATACGCAGTATTTT.

This clonotype was detected many times. The chain joins TRBV10-3 to TRBJ1-3; D possibly corresponds to TRBD1 (6 bases). V was cut by 6 bases and J by 0 bases, with 9 bases left in between. The germline gives CDR1 ENHRY, CDR2 SYGVKD. The CDR3 runs 14 residues. The CDR3 bases are TGTGCCATCAGGAGGGGGATCTCTGGAAACACCATATATTTT. Residues: CAIRRGISGNTIYF.

The J gene is TRBJ1-4, the V gene TRBV2, with D possibly being TRBD1 (5 bases). The length of the CDR3 is 14 residues. V lost 6 bases, J lost 6 bases, and 14 bases lay in between. Germline CDR1 and CDR2: SNHLY and FYNNEI. For the CDR3, the DNA is TGTGCCAGCAGCACGGCAGGGAAGGATGAAAAACTGTTTTTT. It encodes CASSTAGKDEKLFF.

This chain joins TRBV4-1 and TRBJ1-1; D is possibly TRBD1 (5 bases). The CDR3 is made up of 17 amino acids. Trimming took off 0 bases at V and 2 bases at J, with 16 bases between the two ends. Germline lookup yields CDR1 MGHRA and CDR2 YSYEKL. CDR3 sequence reads: CASSQEAYRRGNTEAFF. The CDR3 DNA sequence: TGCGCCAGCAGCCAAGAAGCTTACAGGAGGGGTAACACTGAAGCTTTCTTT.

This clonotype was seen ten or more times. The chain employs TRBV10-1 and TRBJ2-7; 9 bases line up with TRBD1. The V and J ends lost 0 bases and 4 bases, in that order; junction bases with no gene match: 4. There are 15 residues in the CDR3. The V gene's germline CDR1 is WNHNN and CDR2 SYGVQD (reference sequence). The CDR3 nucleotides are TGCGCCAGCAGTGAGTCGACGGGACAGGGTTACGAGCAGTACTTC. Protein product: CASSESTGQGYEQYF.

With respect to this clonotype: One junction end does not reproduce the germline sequence, and a read error may be involved. CDR3 sequence reads: CASGLDSGEKTEAFF. CDR3 DNA sequence: TGTGCCAGCGGTTTAGACTCAGGGGAGAAGACTGAAGCTTTCTTT. The rearrangement uses TRBV12-3 or TRBV12-4 and TRBJ1-1; D is perhaps TRBD1 (6 bases). The CDR3 extends over 15 amino acids.